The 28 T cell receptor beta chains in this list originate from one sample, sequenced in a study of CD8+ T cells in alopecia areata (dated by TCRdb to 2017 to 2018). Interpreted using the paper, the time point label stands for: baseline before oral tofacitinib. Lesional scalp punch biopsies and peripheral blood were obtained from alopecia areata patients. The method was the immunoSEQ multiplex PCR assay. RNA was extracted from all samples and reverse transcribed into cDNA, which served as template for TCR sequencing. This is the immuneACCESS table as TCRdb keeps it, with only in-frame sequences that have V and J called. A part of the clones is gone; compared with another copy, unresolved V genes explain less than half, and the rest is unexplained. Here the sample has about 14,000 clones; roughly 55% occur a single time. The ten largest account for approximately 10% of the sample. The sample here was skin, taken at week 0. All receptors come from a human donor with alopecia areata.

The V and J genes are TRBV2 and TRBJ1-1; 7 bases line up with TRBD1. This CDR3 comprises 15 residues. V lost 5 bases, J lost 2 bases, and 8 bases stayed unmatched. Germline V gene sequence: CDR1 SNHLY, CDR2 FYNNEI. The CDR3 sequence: CASSSATGTNTEAFF. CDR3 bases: TGTGCCAGCAGTTCAGCGACAGGGACTAACACTGAAGCTTTCTTT.

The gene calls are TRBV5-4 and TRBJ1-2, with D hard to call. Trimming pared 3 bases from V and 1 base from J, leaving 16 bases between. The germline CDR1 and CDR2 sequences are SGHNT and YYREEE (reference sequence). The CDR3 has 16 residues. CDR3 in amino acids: CASSSPRNRSNYGYTF. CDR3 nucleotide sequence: TGTGCCAGCAGCTCCCCCCGGAACAGAAGTAACTATGGCTACACCTTC.

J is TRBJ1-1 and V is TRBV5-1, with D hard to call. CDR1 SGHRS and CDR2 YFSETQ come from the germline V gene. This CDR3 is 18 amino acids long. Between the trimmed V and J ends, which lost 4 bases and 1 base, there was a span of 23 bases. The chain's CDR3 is CASSPYSEETTWNTEAFF. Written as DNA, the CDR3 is TGCGCCAGCAGCCCGTACTCGGAAGAAACAACGTGGAACACTGAAGCTTTCTTT. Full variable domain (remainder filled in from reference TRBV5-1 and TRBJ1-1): KAGVTQTPRYLIKTRGQQVTLSCSPISGHRSVSWYQQTPGQGLQFLFEYFSETQRNKGNFPGRFSGRQFSNSRSEMNVSTLELGDSALYLCASSPYSEETTWNTEAFFGQGTRLTVV.

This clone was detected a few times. The CDR3 coding sequence is TGTGCCAGCAGCTCAAAGTGGGCTAGCGGGGGTATTAGCACAGATACGCAGTATTTT. Translating it yields CASSSKWASGGISTDTQYF. The chain combines TRBV13 with TRBJ2-3, with 10 bases lining up with TRBD2. The CDR3 covers 19 residues. Trimming cost V 4 bases and J 0 bases; bases outside gene matches: 13. Germline-derived CDR1 and CDR2 are PRHDT and FYEKMQ (reference sequence).

CDR3 protein: CASSPAPGQKIYEQYF. The CDR3 coding sequence is TGTGCCAGCTCACCCGCCCCGGGACAGAAAATCTACGAGCAGTACTTC. This chain joins TRBV18 and TRBJ2-7, with TRBD1 matching over 7 bases. Germline CDR1 reads KGHSH; CDR2 reads LQKENI. CDR3 length: 16 amino acids. The V segment lost 3 bases and the J segment 3 bases; nucleotides outside the gene matches: 11.

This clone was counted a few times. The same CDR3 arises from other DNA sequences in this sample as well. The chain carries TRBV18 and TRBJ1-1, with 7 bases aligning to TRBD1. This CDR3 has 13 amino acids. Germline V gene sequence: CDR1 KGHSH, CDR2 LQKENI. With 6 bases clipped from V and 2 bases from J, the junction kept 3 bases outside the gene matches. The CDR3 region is CASSRQGNTEAFF. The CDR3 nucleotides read TGTGCCAGCTCTCGACAGGGAAACACTGAAGCTTTCTTT.

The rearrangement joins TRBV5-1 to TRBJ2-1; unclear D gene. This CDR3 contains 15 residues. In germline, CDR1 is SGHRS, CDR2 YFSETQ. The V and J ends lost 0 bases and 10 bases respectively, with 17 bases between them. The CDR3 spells CASSLGPLAGAEQFF. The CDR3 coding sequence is TGCGCCAGCAGCTTGGGCCCCCTCGCCGGCGCCGAGCAGTTCTTC.

In DNA form, the CDR3 reads TGTGCCAGCAGTTACTTCGTCCCCTCGGGCACTGAAGCTTTCTTT. Its translation: CASSYFVPSGTEAFF. V gene TRBV6-5 combines with J gene TRBJ1-1, with D hard to call. Germline V lookup: CDR1 MNHEY, CDR2 SVGAGI. V lost 1 base and J 4 bases, leaving 13 bases between the germline ends. The CDR3 consists of 15 residues.

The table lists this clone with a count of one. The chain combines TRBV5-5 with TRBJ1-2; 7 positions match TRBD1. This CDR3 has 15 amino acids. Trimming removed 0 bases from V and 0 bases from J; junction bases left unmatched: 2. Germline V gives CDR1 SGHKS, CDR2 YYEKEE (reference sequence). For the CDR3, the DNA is TGTGCCAGCAGCTTGGAACAGGGGTCTAACTATGGCTACACCTTC. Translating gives CASSLEQGSNYGYTF.

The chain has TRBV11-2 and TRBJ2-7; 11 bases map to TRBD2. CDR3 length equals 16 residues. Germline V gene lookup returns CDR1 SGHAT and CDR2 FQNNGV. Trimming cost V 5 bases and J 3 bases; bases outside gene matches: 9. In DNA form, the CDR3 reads TGTGCCAGCAGCAGATCTAGCGGGGGGAAGGACTACGAGCAGTACTTC. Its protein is CASSRSSGGKDYEQYF.

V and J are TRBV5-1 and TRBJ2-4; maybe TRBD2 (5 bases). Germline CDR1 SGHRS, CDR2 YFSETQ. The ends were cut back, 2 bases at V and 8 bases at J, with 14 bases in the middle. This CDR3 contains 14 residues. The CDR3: CASSFRPMRDIQYF. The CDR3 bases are TGCGCCAGCAGCTTCCGACCCATGAGGGACATTCAGTACTTC.

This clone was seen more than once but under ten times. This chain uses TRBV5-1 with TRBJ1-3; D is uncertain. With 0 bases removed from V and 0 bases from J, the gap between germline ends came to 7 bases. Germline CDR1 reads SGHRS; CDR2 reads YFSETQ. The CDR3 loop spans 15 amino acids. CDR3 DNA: TGCGCCAGCAGCTTGGGGTCCTCCTCTGGAAACACCATATATTTT. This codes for CASSLGSSSGNTIYF.

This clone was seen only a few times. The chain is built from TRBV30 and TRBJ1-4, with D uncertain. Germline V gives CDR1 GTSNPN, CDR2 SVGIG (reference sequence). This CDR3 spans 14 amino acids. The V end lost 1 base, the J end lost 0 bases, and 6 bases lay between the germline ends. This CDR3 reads CAWSEGTTNEKLFF. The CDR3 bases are TGTGCCTGGAGTGAAGGAACAACTAATGAAAAACTGTTTTTT. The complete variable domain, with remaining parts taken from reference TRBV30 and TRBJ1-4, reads SQTIHQWPATLVQPVGSPLSLECTVEGTSNPNLYWYRQAAGRGLQLLFYSVGIGQISSEVPQNLSASRPQDRQFILSSKKLLLSDSGFYLCAWSEGTTNEKLFFGSGTQLSVL.

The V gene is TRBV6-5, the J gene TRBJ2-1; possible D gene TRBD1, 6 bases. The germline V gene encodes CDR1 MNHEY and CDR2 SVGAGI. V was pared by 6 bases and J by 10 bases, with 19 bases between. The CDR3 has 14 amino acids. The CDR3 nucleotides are TGTGCCAGCAGCCCTTTCTGGTGGGGGCAAGAGCAGTTCTTC. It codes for CASSPFWWGQEQFF.

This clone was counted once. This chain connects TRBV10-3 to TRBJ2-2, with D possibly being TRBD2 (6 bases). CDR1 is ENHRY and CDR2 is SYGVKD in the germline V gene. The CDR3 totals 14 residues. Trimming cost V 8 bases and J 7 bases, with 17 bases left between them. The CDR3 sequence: CAILRGGVLGELFF. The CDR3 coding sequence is TGTGCCATCCTGCGGGGAGGAGTTCTCGGGGAGCTGTTTTTT.

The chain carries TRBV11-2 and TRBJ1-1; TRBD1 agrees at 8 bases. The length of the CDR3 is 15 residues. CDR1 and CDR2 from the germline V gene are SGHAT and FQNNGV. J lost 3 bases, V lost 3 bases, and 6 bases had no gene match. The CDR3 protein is CASSFQQGVDTEAFF. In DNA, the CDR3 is TGTGCCAGCAGCTTCCAACAGGGGGTGGACACTGAAGCTTTCTTT.

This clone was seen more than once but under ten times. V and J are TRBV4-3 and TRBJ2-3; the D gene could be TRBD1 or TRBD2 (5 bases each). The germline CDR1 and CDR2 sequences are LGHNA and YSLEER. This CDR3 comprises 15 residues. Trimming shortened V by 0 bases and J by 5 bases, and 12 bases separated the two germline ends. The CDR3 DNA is TGCGCCAGCAGCCAAGAGTGGGCAGGGAGAGATACGCAGTATTTT. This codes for CASSQEWAGRDTQYF.

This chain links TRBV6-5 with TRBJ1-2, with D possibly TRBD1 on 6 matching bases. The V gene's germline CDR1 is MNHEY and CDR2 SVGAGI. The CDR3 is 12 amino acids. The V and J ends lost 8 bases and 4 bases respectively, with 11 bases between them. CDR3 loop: CASLGGVYGYTF. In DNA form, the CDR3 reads TGTGCCAGCTTAGGGGGGGTCTATGGCTACACCTTC.

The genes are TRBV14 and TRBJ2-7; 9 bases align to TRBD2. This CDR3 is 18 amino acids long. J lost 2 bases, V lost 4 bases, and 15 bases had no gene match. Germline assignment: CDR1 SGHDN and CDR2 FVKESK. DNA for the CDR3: TGTGCCAGCAGCCCAGCGCTGAGGCTAGCGGGGACCCCCTACGAGCAGTACTTC. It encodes CASSPALRLAGTPYEQYF.

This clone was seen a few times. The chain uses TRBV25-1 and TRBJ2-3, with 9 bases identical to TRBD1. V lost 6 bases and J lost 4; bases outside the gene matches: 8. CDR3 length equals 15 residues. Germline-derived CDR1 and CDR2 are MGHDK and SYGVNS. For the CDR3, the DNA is TGTGCCAGCAGCGAGGGGGACAGGGATGCAGATACGCAGTATTTT. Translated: CASSEGDRDADTQYF.

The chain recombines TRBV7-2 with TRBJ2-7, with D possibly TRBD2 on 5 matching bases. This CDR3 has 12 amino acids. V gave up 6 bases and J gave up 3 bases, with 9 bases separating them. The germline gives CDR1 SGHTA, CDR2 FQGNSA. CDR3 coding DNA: TGTGCCAGCAGTACACTAGACTACGAGCAGTACTTC. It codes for CASSTLDYEQYF.

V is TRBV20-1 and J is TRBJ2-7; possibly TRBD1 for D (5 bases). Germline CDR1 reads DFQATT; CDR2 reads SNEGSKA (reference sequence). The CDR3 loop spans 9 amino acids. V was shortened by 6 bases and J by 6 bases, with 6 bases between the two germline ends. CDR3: CSAGVEQYF. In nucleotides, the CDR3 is TGCAGTGCAGGGGTCGAGCAGTACTTC.

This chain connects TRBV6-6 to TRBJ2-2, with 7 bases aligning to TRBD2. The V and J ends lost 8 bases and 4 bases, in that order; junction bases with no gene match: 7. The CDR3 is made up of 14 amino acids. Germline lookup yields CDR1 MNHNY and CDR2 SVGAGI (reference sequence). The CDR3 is CASGGTTFTGELFF. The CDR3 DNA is TGTGCCAGCGGCGGGACTACCTTCACCGGGGAGCTGTTTTTT.

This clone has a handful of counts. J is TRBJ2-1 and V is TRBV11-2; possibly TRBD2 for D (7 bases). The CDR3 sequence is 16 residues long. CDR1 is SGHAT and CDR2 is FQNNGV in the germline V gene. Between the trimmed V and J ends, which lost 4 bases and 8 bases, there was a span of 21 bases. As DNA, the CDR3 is TGTGCCAGCAGCTCCCACCGACTAGGGGGGGGAGATGAGCAGTTCTTC. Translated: CASSSHRLGGGDEQFF.

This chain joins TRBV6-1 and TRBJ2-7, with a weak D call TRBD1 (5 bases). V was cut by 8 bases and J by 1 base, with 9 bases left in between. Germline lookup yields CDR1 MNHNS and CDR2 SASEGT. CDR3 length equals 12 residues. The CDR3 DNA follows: TGTGCCAGCTCCCACAGGTCCTACGAGCAGTACTTC. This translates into CASSHRSYEQYF.

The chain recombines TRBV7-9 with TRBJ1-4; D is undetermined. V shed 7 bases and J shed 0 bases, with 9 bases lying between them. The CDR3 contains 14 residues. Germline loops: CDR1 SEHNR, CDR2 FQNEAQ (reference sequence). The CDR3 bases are TGTGCCAGCAACAGACAAGCAACTAATGAAAAACTGTTTTTT. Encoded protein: CASNRQATNEKLFF.

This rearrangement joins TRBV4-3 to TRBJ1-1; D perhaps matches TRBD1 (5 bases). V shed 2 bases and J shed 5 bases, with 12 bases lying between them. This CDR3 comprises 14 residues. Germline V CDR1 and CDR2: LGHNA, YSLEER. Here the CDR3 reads CASSQSGARTEAFF. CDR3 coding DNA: TGCGCCAGCAGCCAAAGCGGGGCGAGGACTGAAGCTTTCTTT.

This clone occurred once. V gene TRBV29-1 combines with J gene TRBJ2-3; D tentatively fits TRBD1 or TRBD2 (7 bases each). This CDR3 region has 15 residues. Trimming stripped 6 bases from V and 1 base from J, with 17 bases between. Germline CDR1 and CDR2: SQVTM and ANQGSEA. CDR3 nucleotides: TGCAGCGTGGGACTACAGGGGCGGGGCACAGATACGCAGTATTTT. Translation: CSVGLQGRGTDTQYF.